Described below is a single T cell receptor beta chain sequence and its context. The antigen is not known. Per the germline V gene, CDR1 is SNHLY and CDR2 is FYNNEI. The CDR3 has 11 amino acids. Trimming shortened V by 6 bases and J by 10 bases, and 11 bases separated the two germline ends. The sample is drawn from a study of long-term antiretroviral therapy in people with HIV. As for the study in general: Collection dates of the earliest samples fall about a decade before the 2015 immediate-ART recommendation.

General study points: Whichever time point was examined, clones expanded before ART dominated the repertoire. ART-treated samples gained diversity yet remained below transplant donor controls.

The run of the v3.0 immunoSEQ assay was at survey level. Researchers set sequencing to target about 35,000-55,000 T-cell genomes per sample. Here immunoSEQ multiplex PCR was the method, and the copy in TCRdb shows in-frame clones only, minus some. Found here are more than 20,000 clones, around four fifths of them singletons; the top ten hold about 4%. Sequencing used unsorted PBMCs, obtained around 4 years after starting antiretroviral therapy. V is TRBV2 and J is TRBJ2-3; no firm D call. This TCR came from a man aged 18 to 30 with HIV. The CDR3 reads CASRRQYAQYF. The CDR3 DNA reads TGTGCCAGCAGGCGCCAGTACGCGCAGTATTTT.